These 19 T cell receptor beta chains were all obtained from the same sample, sequenced in a study of T cell changes during pregnancy in multiple sclerosis. Profiled with immunoSEQ multiplex PCR; TCRdb holds only in-frame clones, not every one. This repertoire shows 100,000 to 140,000 clones, around 93% found once; its top ten account for 0.78%. The starting material was peripheral blood, obtained in the third trimester of pregnancy. The receptors here all came from a female donor in good health, enrolled as a control in a pregnancy study.

This sequence joins TRBV21-1 and TRBJ1-2; TRBD1 was called by the table and not checked on the DNA. TRBV21-1 is labeled a pseudogene. The CDR3 has 17 residues. The CDR3 loop is CASSKVWSGSDNYGYTF. CDR3 nucleotides: TGTGCCAGCAGCAAAGTTTGGTCAGGGTCGGATAACTATGGCTACACCTTC.

The chain recombines TRBV7-9 with TRBJ1-5; 10 nucleotides align to TRBD1. Per the germline V gene, CDR1 is SEHNR and CDR2 is FQNEAQ (reference sequence). The CDR3 loop spans 16 amino acids. Trimming took 3 bases from V and 7 from J; bases not matched to a gene: 9. The CDR3 loop reads CASSLDRGGGEQPQHF. The CDR3 DNA reads as TGTGCCAGCAGCTTGGACAGGGGGGGTGGAGAACAGCCCCAGCATTTT.

This chain joins TRBV4-3 and TRBJ2-7, with D perhaps TRBD1 (5 bases). The CDR3 spans 13 residues. Germline V gene lookup returns CDR1 LGHNA and CDR2 YSLEER. V lost 0 bases, J lost 13 bases, and 16 bases lay in between. The CDR3 DNA follows: TGCGCCAGCAGCCAAGAGGCGACAGAAAGGGCCTACTTC. This translates into CASSQEATERAYF.

V is TRBV4-3 and J is TRBJ1-2; TRBD1 aligns across 9 bases. Trimming at V came to 6 bases and at J to 6 bases, leaving 17 bases not matched to a gene. There are 17 residues in the CDR3. Germline V gene sequence: CDR1 LGHNA, CDR2 YSLEER. The CDR3 region is CASSRIYRDREVDGYTF. The DNA for the CDR3 is TGCGCCAGCAGTAGAATATACCGGGACAGGGAGGTGGATGGCTACACCTTC.

V gene TRBV4-1 combines with J gene TRBJ2-2; D call uncertain. Germline loops: CDR1 MGHRA, CDR2 YSYEKL. V lost 4 bases and J 0 bases, leaving 6 bases between the germline ends. The CDR3 contains 14 residues. The CDR3: CASSLQTNTGELFF. CDR3 coding DNA: TGCGCCAGCAGCCTTCAGACGAACACCGGGGAGCTGTTTTTT.

V is TRBV7-9 and J is TRBJ2-3; a possible D gene is TRBD2 (6 bases). Germline loops: CDR1 SEHNR, CDR2 FQNEAQ (reference sequence). This CDR3 spans 14 amino acids. Trimming pared 3 bases from V and 0 bases from J, leaving 7 bases between. CDR3 amino acids: CASSFSGSTDTQYF. CDR3 DNA: TGTGCCAGCAGCTTTAGCGGAAGCACAGATACGCAGTATTTT.

CDR3 nucleotide sequence: TGTGCCAGCAGCTCCGAGCGGGGGGGCCTTGATGAGCAGTTCTTC. Protein product: CASSSERGGLDEQFF. The chain uses TRBV11-3 and TRBJ2-1; TRBD2 matches 10 bases. CDR1 is SGHNT, CDR2 YENEEA, per germline. Trimming at V came to 4 bases and at J to 8 bases, leaving 8 bases not matched to a gene. This CDR3 comprises 15 residues.

The J gene is TRBJ2-2, the V gene TRBV5-6, with 8 bases fitting TRBD2. Trimming cost V 7 bases and J 1 base; bases outside gene matches: 18. This CDR3 is built from 19 residues. Germline V gene lookup returns CDR1 SGHDT and CDR2 YYEEEE. In DNA form, the CDR3 reads TGTGCCAGCTTGCTCCGCCTGGGCAGCGGGGGACTGAACACCGGGGAGCTGTTTTTT. Amino acids: CASLLRLGSGGLNTGELFF.

This rearrangement joins TRBV7-6 to TRBJ2-1; TRBD2 aligns across 9 bases. Germline values: CDR1 SGHVS, CDR2 FNYEAQ. The CDR3 contains 15 residues. V lost 6 bases, J lost 5 bases, and 8 bases stayed unmatched. The CDR3 DNA reads as TGTGCCAGCAGATCGGCGGGGGGGCCCGACAATGAGCAGTTCTTC. Amino acids: CASRSAGGPDNEQFF.

The V gene is TRBV7-2, the J gene TRBJ1-4, with D uncertain. Deletions cut 4 bases from V and 5 bases from J, with 17 bases between. The CDR3 is made up of 16 amino acids. Germline assignment: CDR1 SGHTA and CDR2 FQGNSA. CDR3 coding DNA: TGTGCCAGCAGCTACGGACGGGAGCTTTACAATGAAAAACTGTTTTTT. Translating gives CASSYGRELYNEKLFF.

Only a few counts were recorded for this clone. The chain uses TRBV7-9 and TRBJ2-7; 9 nucleotides align to TRBD2. Losses at the gene ends were 5 bases for V and 0 bases for J; bases not matched to a gene: 8. The CDR3 spans 16 residues. Germline lookup yields CDR1 SEHNR and CDR2 FQNEAQ (reference sequence). CDR3 sequence: CASSPRTSVVSYEQYF. As DNA, the CDR3 is TGTGCCAGCAGCCCCCGGACTAGCGTGGTCTCCTACGAGCAGTACTTC.

J is TRBJ2-1 and V is TRBV7-2; 10 nucleotides match TRBD1. Germline CDR1 reads SGHTA; CDR2 reads FQGNSA. J lost 7 bases, V lost 0 bases, and 6 bases had no gene match. The CDR3 covers 16 residues. CDR3 coding DNA: TGTGCCAGCAGCTTAGCATCGGGACAGGGGACTAATGAGCAGTTCTTC. Protein sequence: CASSLASGQGTNEQFF.

The chain joins TRBV12-2 to TRBJ2-7; the table's D call, TRBD1, was not checked against the DNA. TRBV12-2 is given as a pseudogene. The length of the CDR3 is 13 residues. CDR3 coding DNA: TGTGCAAGTCGCTTAGGGACAGCCTACGAGCAGTACTTC. It is translated as CASRLGTAYEQYF.

This clone was observed a handful of times. The chain joins TRBV30 to TRBJ1-1, with D tentatively TRBD1 (6 bases). Germline-derived CDR1 and CDR2 are GTSNPN and SVGIG (reference sequence). V gave up 2 bases and J gave up 1 base, with 11 bases separating them. There are 14 residues in the CDR3. The DNA for the CDR3 is TGTGCCTGGAGTTCCCAGACAGGGAACACTGAAGCTTTCTTT. Translating gives CAWSSQTGNTEAFF.

This chain connects TRBV7-3 to TRBJ1-1; 8 bases map to TRBD1. Germline CDR1 SGHTA, CDR2 FQGTGA. The CDR3 sequence is 15 residues long. J gave up 3 bases and V 5 bases, and 8 bases lay outside the gene matches. The CDR3 region is CASSVGQGLDTEAFF. The CDR3 nucleotides read TGTGCCAGCAGCGTAGGACAGGGACTGGACACTGAAGCTTTCTTT.

CDR3 coding DNA: TGTGCCAGCAGCCCCCCCGGCACTGAAGCTTTCTTT. Its translation: CASSPPGTEAFF. This sequence joins TRBV6-5 and TRBJ1-1, with D unclear. The CDR3 consists of 12 residues. Germline CDR1 reads MNHEY; CDR2 reads SVGAGI. V was clipped by 6 bases and J by 4 bases, with 9 bases between them.

This clone has just one count. This chain connects TRBV6-5 to TRBJ1-2; 11 positions match TRBD1. V dropped 4 bases and J dropped 3; count of bases not matched to a gene: 7. Germline V gives CDR1 MNHEY, CDR2 SVGAGI. CDR3 length: 16 amino acids. The CDR3: CASSLLGTGGDYGYTF. As DNA, the CDR3 is TGTGCCAGCAGTTTACTCGGGACAGGGGGAGACTATGGCTACACCTTC.

This chain joins TRBV2 and TRBJ1-2; 8 positions agree with TRBD1. The germline CDR1 and CDR2 sequences are SNHLY and FYNNEI. CDR3 length: 14 residues. V was clipped by 8 bases and J by 7 bases; unmatched bases: 12. The CDR3 here is CASYKDREFGGYTF. CDR3 DNA: TGTGCCAGCTATAAGGACAGGGAGTTCGGTGGCTACACCTTC.

The genes are TRBV27 and TRBJ2-2; maybe TRBD2 (6 bases). V was pared by 6 bases and J by 2 bases, with 13 bases between. CDR3 size: 15 residues. Germline V gene lookup returns CDR1 MNHEY and CDR2 SMNVEV (reference sequence). The CDR3 is CASSRGGANTGELFF. The CDR3 DNA sequence: TGTGCCAGCAGCCGAGGAGGGGCCAACACCGGGGAGCTGTTTTTT.